Each of the 30 T cell receptor beta chains below was sequenced from the same sample in a study of early T cells in non-severe SARS-CoV-2 infection. TCRdb analysed the 5' RACE reads with MiXCR anew, one entry per CDR3 protein. The sample yields approximately 71,000 distinct CDR3 sequences, around 13% seen once. Sequencing was done on a sample of whole blood. The source of these receptors is an adult who was a healthcare worker with PCR-confirmed SARS-CoV-2 infection or an uninfected control (not recorded which).

This clonotype has a count of ten or more. J is TRBJ2-5 and V is TRBV10-3; the D is unclear. Germline V gene lookup returns CDR1 ENHRY and CDR2 SYGVKD. The CDR3 extends over 14 amino acids. V was pared by 0 bases and J by 1 base, with 6 bases between. DNA of the CDR3: TGTGCCATCAGTGAGTCGTTGAGCCAAGAGACCCAGTACTTC. Translation: CAISESLSQETQYF.

This clonotype showed up just a few times. This chain connects TRBV29-1 to TRBJ1-3; D perhaps matches TRBD1 (6 bases). Trimming stripped 7 bases from V and 5 bases from J, with 15 bases between. Germline V CDR1 and CDR2: SQVTM, ANQGSEA. The CDR3 loop spans 13 amino acids. The CDR3 nucleotides read TGCAGCGCCATACAGGGATCTAGAAACACCATATATTTT. Amino acids: CSAIQGSRNTIYF.

The chain carries TRBV29-1 and TRBJ1-2; 7 positions agree with TRBD1. Germline V gives CDR1 SQVTM, CDR2 ANQGSEA. With 1 base clipped from V and 4 bases from J, the junction kept 6 bases outside the gene matches. This CDR3 spans 14 amino acids. The CDR3 DNA follows: TGCAGCGTTGAAGTAGGGGACAGTCTCTATGGCTACACCTTC. It specifies CSVEVGDSLYGYTF.

The chain links TRBV7-3 to TRBJ2-2; TRBD1 matches at 9 bases. This CDR3 spans 15 amino acids. Germline V gene lookup returns CDR1 SGHTA and CDR2 FQGTGA. Germline trimming cut 4 bases from V and 6 bases from J; bases unmatched to any gene: 6. Here the CDR3 reads CASSSGTGRSGELFF. The CDR3 DNA is TGTGCCAGCAGCTCCGGGACAGGGAGGTCCGGGGAGCTGTTTTTT.

This clonotype has just a few counts. The V and J genes are TRBV7-8 and TRBJ1-1; D remains unclear. CDR1 SGHVS and CDR2 FQNEAQ come from the germline V gene. This CDR3 region has 14 residues. Trimming took 2 bases from V and 5 from J, leaving 12 bases between them. The DNA of the CDR3 is TGTGCCAGCAGCTTAAGCCTCGAGCGGACTGAAGCTTTCTTT. It translates to CASSLSLERTEAFF. The variable domain in full, with the rest retrieved from reference TRBV7-8 and TRBJ1-1, is GAGVSQSPRYKVAKRGQDVALRCDPISGHVSLFWYQQALGQGPEFLTYFQNEAQLDKSGLPSDRFFAERPEGSVSTLKIQRTQQEDSAVYLCASSLSLERTEAFFGQGTRLTVV.

This clonotype was detected only a few times. This rearrangement joins TRBV28 to TRBJ2-7; D call uncertain. Trimming removed 3 bases from V and 3 bases from J, with 3 bases in between. The CDR3 is 11 amino acids. Germline V gene lookup returns CDR1 MDHEN and CDR2 SYDVKM. CDR3 in DNA: TGTGCCAGCAGTTTGTACTACGAGCAGTACTTC. Amino acid sequence: CASSLYYEQYF.

The chain has TRBV5-5 and TRBJ2-1; D is tentatively TRBD1 or TRBD2 (5 bases each). The CDR3 contains 17 residues. Germline V lookup: CDR1 SGHKS, CDR2 YYEKEE (reference sequence). The V end lost 0 bases, the J end lost 7 bases, and 20 bases lay between the germline ends. The CDR3 DNA reads TGTGCCAGCAGCTTGGGAATGAGGGGCCATGGTTTAAATGAGCAGTTCTTC. Amino acid sequence: CASSLGMRGHGLNEQFF.

This clonotype showed up just a few times. J is TRBJ1-6 and V is TRBV20-1; the D gene is possibly TRBD1 (6 bases). This CDR3 comprises 15 residues. The V gene's germline CDR1 is DFQATT and CDR2 SNEGSKA (reference sequence). V was cut by 3 bases and J by 9 bases, with 18 bases left in between. This CDR3 is CSASPRGALSSPLHF. In DNA, the CDR3 is TGCAGTGCTAGTCCGCGGGGGGCTTTAAGTTCACCCCTCCACTTT.

The chain couples TRBV29-1 to TRBJ2-4; a possible D gene is TRBD1 (6 bases). CDR3 length: 13 amino acids. CDR1 SQVTM and CDR2 ANQGSEA come from the germline V gene. V was shortened by 4 bases and J by 8 bases, with 15 bases between the two germline ends. CDR3 DNA: TGCAGCGTTGTTACGACAGGAGGCGACATTCAGTACTTC. It is translated as CSVVTTGGDIQYF.

The V call is TRBV3-1, the J call TRBJ1-1; D is ambiguous. In germline, CDR1 is LGHDT, CDR2 YNNKEL (reference sequence). The CDR3 loop spans 12 amino acids. Trimming removed 1 base at V and 0 bases at J, with 0 bases between. CDR3 nucleotide sequence: TGTGCCAGCAGCCAAGTGAACACTGAAGCTTTCTTT. Protein product: CASSQVNTEAFF.

The V call is TRBV28, the J call TRBJ1-2; D gene unclear. Germline V gene sequence: CDR1 MDHEN, CDR2 SYDVKM. V was trimmed by 7 bases and J by 4 bases, leaving 19 bases between them. The CDR3 is 15 residues long. The chain's CDR3 is CASTRTWLRGYGYTF. In DNA form, the CDR3 reads TGTGCCAGCACCCGAACTTGGCTACGGGGCTATGGCTACACCTTC.

This clonotype showed up many times. The chain recombines TRBV7-2 with TRBJ2-3; no definite D call. CDR1 and CDR2 (germline): SGHTA, FQGNSA. CDR3 length: 16 residues. V was shortened by 2 bases and J by 0 bases, with 12 bases between the two germline ends. CDR3 in amino acids: CASSLQARTSTDTQYF. Here the CDR3 DNA reads TGTGCCAGCAGCTTACAGGCGAGAACGAGCACAGATACGCAGTATTTT.

This clonotype showed up just a few times. The V call is TRBV5-6, the J call TRBJ2-1; the match to TRBD2 covers 7 bases. The CDR3 covers 14 residues. Losses at the gene ends were 2 bases for V and 3 bases for J; bases not matched to a gene: 2. Germline V gene lookup returns CDR1 SGHDT and CDR2 YYEEEE. The CDR3 DNA follows: TGTGCCAGCAGCTTAAGCGGGGACTACAATGAGCAGTTCTTC. This encodes CASSLSGDYNEQFF. The full variable domain, in which reference TRBV5-6 and TRBJ2-1 provide the parts outside the CDR3, is DAGVTQSPTHLIKTRGQQVTLRCSPKSGHDTVSWYQQALGQGPQFIFQYYEEEERQRGNFPDRFSGHQFPNYSSELNVNALLLGDSALYLCASSLSGDYNEQFFGPGTRLTVL.

Only a few counts were recorded for this clonotype. The chain is built from TRBV18 and TRBJ2-2; D tentatively reads TRBD1 or TRBD2 (5 bases each). Trimming cost V 3 bases and J 4 bases, with 6 bases left between them. The CDR3 contains 13 residues. Germline V gene sequence: CDR1 KGHSH, CDR2 LQKENI. CDR3 in DNA: TGTGCCAGCTCACCGGGACCCACCGGGGAGCTGTTTTTT. Protein sequence: CASSPGPTGELFF.

This clonotype was observed a few times. The chain is built from TRBV19 and TRBJ2-1, with 8 positions matching TRBD1. Germline CDR1 LNHDA, CDR2 SQIVND (reference sequence). This CDR3 is built from 14 residues. The ends lost 10 bases at V and 5 bases at J; junction bases unmatched: 10. The CDR3 here is CATSQGVVHNEQFF. The DNA for the CDR3 is TGTGCCACTTCACAGGGGGTGGTACACAATGAGCAGTTCTTC.

This clonotype occurred many times. The CDR3, as DNA: TGTGCCAGCAGTGAAGAAACGGACGCGTGGGGCTATGGCTACACCTTC. Protein product: CASSEETDAWGYGYTF. V gene TRBV6-1 combines with J gene TRBJ1-2; D uncertain. V was trimmed by 1 base and J by 4 bases, leaving 16 bases between them. The CDR3 is 16 residues long. Germline CDR1 MNHNS, CDR2 SASEGT.

The chain recombines TRBV29-1 with TRBJ2-7, with D hard to call. V lost 4 bases and J 0 bases, leaving 10 bases between the germline ends. The germline V gene encodes CDR1 SQVTM and CDR2 ANQGSEA. The CDR3 covers 13 residues. CDR3 bases: TGCAGCGTTGGACAAGCATCCTCCTACGAGCAGTACTTC. The encoded protein is CSVGQASSYEQYF.

This chain connects TRBV7-9 to TRBJ2-7; the D is unclear. This CDR3 is 13 amino acids long. Germline loops: CDR1 SEHNR, CDR2 FQNEAQ (reference sequence). V was cut by 5 bases and J by 2 bases, with 10 bases left in between. CDR3 sequence reads: CASSILTAYEQYF. For the CDR3, the DNA is TGTGCCAGCAGCATCCTGACGGCCTACGAGCAGTACTTC.

The gene calls are TRBV5-1 and TRBJ2-3; D ambiguous. The CDR3 contains 15 residues. V lost 4 bases and J lost 1, with 13 bases in between. Germline values: CDR1 SGHRS, CDR2 YFSETQ. DNA of the CDR3: TGCGCCAGCAGCCGAACGCATCAGGGCACAGATACGCAGTATTTT. Protein sequence: CASSRTHQGTDTQYF.

This clonotype has only a few counts. CDR3 DNA: TGTGCCAGCAGTCCCTGGAGGCGCGAGCAGTTCTTC. This sequence encodes CASSPWRREQFF. This chain links TRBV12-3 or TRBV12-4 with TRBJ2-1, with D possibly matching TRBD2 (5 bases). CDR3 length: 12 residues. V shed 5 bases and J shed 10 bases, with 12 bases lying between them.

This clonotype has at least ten counts. The chain combines TRBV28 with TRBJ2-6; D may be TRBD1 (6 bases). In germline, CDR1 is MDHEN, CDR2 SYDVKM. CDR3 length equals 17 residues. The V end was cut by 8 bases, the J end by 0 bases, with 17 bases between. The CDR3 here is CASWGQGFSSGANVLTF. The DNA of the CDR3 is TGTGCCAGCTGGGGGCAGGGGTTCAGCTCTGGGGCCAACGTCCTGACTTTC.

The chain uses TRBV6-1 and TRBJ2-5, with D perhaps matching TRBD1 (6 bases). V lost 3 bases and J lost 2, with 13 bases in between. The CDR3 is 15 residues long. Germline V gene sequence: CDR1 MNHNS, CDR2 SASEGT. This chain's CDR3 is CASSDRGMGQETQYF. As DNA, the CDR3 is TGTGCCAGCAGTGACAGGGGAATGGGTCAAGAGACCCAGTACTTC.

This clonotype appeared a few times. The chain is built from TRBV4-3 and TRBJ1-5; D perhaps matches TRBD1 (5 bases). CDR1 LGHNA and CDR2 YSLEER come from the germline V gene. Trimming pared 0 bases from V and 6 bases from J, leaving 15 bases between. The CDR3 has 16 amino acids. CDR3 bases: TGCGCCAGCAGCCAAGATGCAGGGCCCCTCGGTCAGCCCCAGCATTTT. Its protein is CASSQDAGPLGQPQHF.

The J gene is TRBJ1-2, the V gene TRBV5-5; D is uncertain. V was clipped by 4 bases and J by 3 bases, with 13 bases between them. CDR1 is SGHKS and CDR2 is YYEKEE in the germline V gene (reference sequence). The CDR3 contains 14 residues. The CDR3 sequence is CASSMLFRDYGYTF. Here the CDR3 DNA reads TGTGCCAGCAGCATGCTGTTCCGGGACTATGGCTACACCTTC.

The chain has TRBV11-3 and TRBJ2-2; 10 bases align to TRBD1. V lost 3 bases to trimming and J lost 4 bases; unmatched junction nucleotides: 2. The germline gives CDR1 SGHNT, CDR2 YENEEA. The CDR3 loop spans 15 amino acids. The CDR3 DNA follows: TGTGCCAGCAGCTTGGGACAGGGGCTCACCGGGGAGCTGTTTTTT. Translating gives CASSLGQGLTGELFF.

This clonotype was seen more than once but under ten times. This chain links TRBV5-4 with TRBJ2-1, with D perhaps TRBD1 (7 bases). The CDR3 is 15 amino acids. Trimming removed 4 bases at V and 5 bases at J, with 16 bases between. From germline, CDR1 is SGHNT and CDR2 YYREEE (reference sequence). CDR3 nucleotides: TGTGCCAGCAGCCCCCAGGGGGGCAGAAACAATGAGCAGTTCTTC. Translation: CASSPQGGRNNEQFF.

CDR3 bases: TGCGCCAGCAGCAAAGCGGGGGCCGGGTGGGAGACCCAGTACTTC. Its protein product is CASSKAGAGWETQYF. J is TRBJ2-5 and V is TRBV5-1; 8 positions match TRBD2. CDR3 size: 15 residues. J lost 5 bases, V lost 4 bases, and 10 bases had no gene match. CDR1 and CDR2 from the germline V gene are SGHRS and YFSETQ.

This clonotype was observed at least ten times. The chain links TRBV18 to TRBJ1-3, with D possibly being TRBD1 (5 bases). V lost 3 bases, J lost 0 bases, and 9 bases lay in between. Germline V gene lookup returns CDR1 KGHSH and CDR2 LQKENI. The CDR3 contains 15 residues. CDR3 in DNA: TGTGCCAGCTCACCGGGACTGATCTCTGGAAACACCATATATTTT. As protein: CASSPGLISGNTIYF. Full variable domain (remainder filled in from reference TRBV18 and TRBJ1-3): NAGVMQNPRHLVRRRGQEARLRCSPMKGHSHVYWYRQLPEEGLKFMVYLQKENIIDESGMPKERFSAEFPKEGPSILRIQQVVRGDSAAYFCASSPGLISGNTIYFGEGSWLTVV.

This clonotype was counted ten times or more. The chain employs TRBV5-1 and TRBJ2-7; no reliable D call. V dropped 4 bases and J dropped 3 bases, with 17 bases sitting between them. This CDR3 has 15 residues. In germline, CDR1 is SGHRS, CDR2 YFSETQ. The DNA of the CDR3 is TGCGCCAGCAGCCAGGATATCCCGCTCTTCTACGAGCAGTACTTC. It encodes CASSQDIPLFYEQYF. Together with reference TRBV5-1 and TRBJ2-7, the CDR3 gives the full variable domain: KAGVTQTPRYLIKTRGQQVTLSCSPISGHRSVSWYQQTPGQGLQFLFEYFSETQRNKGNFPGRFSGRQFSNSRSEMNVSTLELGDSALYLCASSQDIPLFYEQYFGPGTRLTVT.

The chain carries TRBV5-1 and TRBJ2-7; D is uncertain. V lost 0 bases, J lost 3 bases, and 13 bases lay in between. The CDR3 consists of 15 residues. The germline V gene encodes CDR1 SGHRS and CDR2 YFSETQ. CDR3 sequence reads: CASSLVRSPDYEQYF. As DNA, the CDR3 is TGCGCCAGCAGCTTGGTCAGGTCCCCAGACTACGAGCAGTACTTC.